The 27 T cell receptor beta chains in this list originate from one sample, sequenced in a study of T cells in Graves' hyperthyroidism and ophthalmopathy. Researchers took RNA transcripts and amplified the TCR beta CDR3 regions from them. Carried out on the TCR CDR3, a first-round RT-PCR used the HTBI primer set. TCRdb used MiXCR to reprocess the multiplex PCR reads, holding one entry per CDR3 protein. In the table there are a few hundred thousand distinct CDR3 sequences, about 45% of which are singletons. The source material was peripheral blood or thyroid tissue (not recorded which). All receptors derive from a woman aged 18-35 years with Graves' hyperthyroidism.

The rearrangement joins TRBV7-9 to TRBJ1-2; no clear D. Trimming left V 5 bases short and J 8 bases short, with 15 bases between. This CDR3 is built from 13 residues. CDR1 is SEHNR and CDR2 is FQNEAQ in the germline V gene (reference sequence). For the CDR3, the DNA is TGTGCCAGCAGCCAAGGCCGGGCGAACGGCTACACCTTC. Its protein is CASSQGRANGYTF.

This clonotype appeared many times. This sequence joins TRBV24-1 and TRBJ1-5; D is undetermined. This CDR3 is 15 amino acids long. Germline V CDR1 and CDR2: KGHDR, SFDVKD. Trimming left V 6 bases short and J 2 bases short, with 13 bases between. CDR3 nucleotide sequence: TGTGCCACCAGTCTGGATACAAGGGGCAATCAGCCCCAGCATTTT. It encodes CATSLDTRGNQPQHF.

V is TRBV7-8 and J is TRBJ1-4; D unclear. Germline V lookup: CDR1 SGHVS, CDR2 FQNEAQ. Trimming took 5 bases from V and 5 from J, leaving 15 bases between them. This CDR3 contains 15 residues. CDR3 protein: CASSLYGGQNEKLFF. The CDR3 DNA follows: TGTGCCAGCAGCCTTTACGGAGGCCAAAATGAAAAACTGTTTTTT.

The gene calls are TRBV12-3 or TRBV12-4 and TRBJ2-7; D remains unclear. CDR3 length: 12 residues. V was trimmed by 2 bases and J by 3 bases, leaving 5 bases between them. The CDR3 spells CASSLQLYEQYF. In nucleotides, the CDR3 is TGTGCCAGCAGTTTACAGCTCTACGAGCAGTACTTC.

This clonotype was observed a handful of times. The gene calls are TRBV2 and TRBJ1-1; D ambiguous. Germline CDR1 is SNHLY and CDR2 is FYNNEI. Trimming stripped 1 base from V and 7 bases from J, with 7 bases between. The CDR3 is 12 residues long. The CDR3 region has the DNA TGTGCCAGCAGTGAAGGCAGCCGTGAAGCTTTCTTT. It is translated as CASSEGSREAFF.

This clonotype was counted a single time. The rearrangement joins TRBV10-3 to TRBJ1-6; D call uncertain. Germline V gene data show CDR1 as ENHRY and CDR2 as SYGVKD. V was cut by 3 bases and J by 7 bases, with 13 bases left in between. This CDR3 has 15 amino acids. The CDR3 spells CAISERTQENSPLHF. The CDR3 nucleotides are TGTGCCATCAGTGAACGGACCCAAGAAAATTCACCCCTCCACTTT.

The CDR3 DNA sequence: TGTGCCACCAGCAGAGACAGTCCTGGGGCCAACGTCCTGACTTTC. This codes for CATSRDSPGANVLTF. The chain employs TRBV15 and TRBJ2-6, with unresolved D. CDR1 is LNHNV and CDR2 is YYDKDF in the germline V gene (reference sequence). The germline V and J ends were trimmed by 0 bases and 2 bases, with 5 bases remaining between them. The CDR3 length is 15 residues.

This clonotype was detected only a few times. CDR3 residues: CAISEPRTFSSYEQYF. The CDR3, as DNA: TGTGCCATCAGTGAGCCTCGGACTTTCAGCTCCTACGAGCAGTACTTC. The gene calls are TRBV10-3 and TRBJ2-7; tentative D call: TRBD2 (5 bases). CDR1 and CDR2 from the germline V gene are ENHRY and SYGVKD. There are 16 residues in the CDR3. The V end lost 2 bases, the J end lost 0 bases, and 14 bases lay between the germline ends.

The rearrangement links TRBV29-1 to TRBJ1-1; a possible D gene is TRBD1 (5 bases). Trimming left V 6 bases short and J 5 bases short, with 16 bases between. The germline V gene has CDR1 SQVTM and CDR2 ANQGSEA. CDR3 size: 13 residues. The CDR3 bases are TGCAGCGTGAGGGGTGGGAAGGAGACTGAAGCTTTCTTT. Protein product: CSVRGGKETEAFF.

The rearrangement joins TRBV29-1 to TRBJ1-2; 7 nucleotides match TRBD1. Unmatched junction bases numbered 5, after V lost 3 bases and J lost 7 bases. Germline values: CDR1 SQVTM, CDR2 ANQGSEA. This CDR3 contains 12 residues. Here the CDR3 DNA reads TGCAGCGTTGAGACAGGGCGTAGTGGCTACACCTTC. Protein sequence: CSVETGRSGYTF.

This clonotype was seen more than once but under ten times. This chain uses TRBV7-2 with TRBJ2-6, with a possible D match to TRBD1 (5 bases). The CDR3 contains 13 residues. Trimming removed 2 bases from V and 13 bases from J, with 12 bases in between. Germline V CDR1 and CDR2: SGHTA, FQGNSA. The CDR3 region is CASSLKGIGVLTF. The CDR3 coding sequence is TGTGCCAGCAGCTTAAAGGGGATTGGGGTCCTGACTTTC.

This clonotype was counted at least ten times. The rearrangement links TRBV2 to TRBJ1-6; 9 bases line up with TRBD1. The CDR3 has 13 amino acids. Losses at the gene ends were 7 bases for V and 9 bases for J; bases not matched to a gene: 4. The V gene's germline CDR1 is SNHLY and CDR2 FYNNEI. CDR3: CASKGQGSSPLHF. In nucleotides, the CDR3 is TGTGCCAGCAAAGGACAGGGGAGTTCACCCCTCCACTTT.

The chain combines TRBV29-1 with TRBJ1-4, with 7 bases lining up with TRBD1. This CDR3 contains 11 residues. V trimming: 8 bases; J trimming: 7 bases; junction bases outside the gene matches: 4. Germline V gene data show CDR1 as SQVTM and CDR2 as ANQGSEA. This chain's CDR3 is CSISGGEKLFF. In DNA form, the CDR3 reads TGCAGCATCTCAGGGGGTGAAAAACTGTTTTTT. Variable domain in full (rest from reference TRBV29-1 and TRBJ1-4): SAVISQKPSRDICQRGTSLTIQCQVDSQVTMMFWYRQQPGQSLTLIATANQGSEATYESGFVIDKFPISRPNLTFSTLTVSNMSPEDSSIYLCSISGGEKLFFGSGTQLSVL.

V usage is TRBV7-2 and J usage is TRBJ1-1; 8 bases fit TRBD1. This CDR3 is built from 17 residues. The junction had 11 bases not matched to a gene; V was cut back by 5 bases and J by 0 bases. Germline CDR1 and CDR2: SGHTA and FQGNSA. The CDR3 sequence: CASSRFGTGLMNTEAFF. The CDR3 coding sequence is TGTGCCAGCAGCCGATTCGGGACAGGCCTCATGAACACTGAAGCTTTCTTT.

This sequence joins TRBV15 and TRBJ1-2; D is undetermined. Trimming took off 3 bases at V and 6 bases at J, with 11 bases between the two ends. CDR1 and CDR2 from the germline V gene are LNHNV and YYDKDF (reference sequence). This CDR3 has 13 amino acids. The DNA for the CDR3 is TGTGCCACCAGCAGGGAGGTACGGGATGGCTACACCTTC. It yields the protein CATSREVRDGYTF.

There are many counts of this clonotype. The rearrangement links TRBV5-1 to TRBJ1-6; 7 bases are a match to TRBD1. The CDR3 runs to 14 residues. J was trimmed by 7 bases and V by 3 bases; bases with no gene match: 4. Germline V gene lookup returns CDR1 SGHRS and CDR2 YFSETQ. Written as DNA, the CDR3 is TGCGCCAGCAGCTGGGGACAGATCAATTCACCCCTCCACTTT. This gives the protein CASSWGQINSPLHF.

This clonotype is labeled as medium-sized. The chain recombines TRBV25-1 with TRBJ1-5; no clear D. This CDR3 spans 11 amino acids. V lost 10 bases to trimming and J lost 7 bases, with 11 bases between them. Germline assignment: CDR1 MGHDK and CDR2 SYGVNS. The CDR3 nucleotides read TGTGCCATCCTTATGGGGCAGCCCCAGCATTTT. Protein: CAILMGQPQHF.

The V call is TRBV20-1, the J call TRBJ2-7; 13 bases align to TRBD2. Germline trimming cut 3 bases from V and 9 bases from J; bases unmatched to any gene: 5. CDR1 is DFQATT, CDR2 SNEGSKA, per germline (reference sequence). The CDR3 spans 13 residues. CDR3 amino acids: CSASRLAGGGQYF. The CDR3 DNA reads TGCAGTGCTAGCAGACTAGCGGGAGGCGGGCAGTACTTC.

In this sample, this clonotype turned up a few times. The V and J genes are TRBV11-2 and TRBJ2-5; D tentatively reads TRBD1 or TRBD2 (5 bases each). V lost 3 bases and J 2 bases, leaving 13 bases between the germline ends. CDR3 length: 15 amino acids. The V gene's germline CDR1 is SGHAT and CDR2 FQNNGV. The CDR3 DNA reads as TGTGCCAGCAGCTTCGGGGTGGGGGAACAAGAGACCCAGTACTTC. It is translated as CASSFGVGEQETQYF. The variable domain in full, with the rest retrieved from reference TRBV11-2 and TRBJ2-5, is EAGVAQSPRYKIIEKRQSVAFWCNPISGHATLYWYQQILGQGPKLLIQFQNNGVVDDSQLPKDRFSAERLKGVDSTLKIQPAKLEDSAVYLCASSFGVGEQETQYFGPGTRLLVL.

V usage is TRBV19 and J usage is TRBJ2-2; 8 positions match TRBD2. Germline CDR1 and CDR2: LNHDA and SQIVND (reference sequence). J was trimmed by 2 bases and V by 9 bases; bases with no gene match: 11. The CDR3 loop spans 16 amino acids. CDR3 in amino acids: CASIKKAGVNTGELFF. CDR3 nucleotide sequence: TGTGCCAGCATCAAAAAAGCGGGAGTTAACACCGGGGAGCTGTTTTTT.

This sequence joins TRBV7-3 and TRBJ1-1, with D tentatively TRBD1 (5 bases). Trimming left V 5 bases short and J 4 bases short, with 11 bases between. This CDR3 is 13 amino acids long. Per the germline V gene, CDR1 is SGHTA and CDR2 is FQGTGA. As DNA, the CDR3 is TGTGCCAGCAGCCAGGGAATGAGCACTGAAGCTTTCTTT. This translates into CASSQGMSTEAFF.

The V and J genes are TRBV25-1 and TRBJ1-2; perhaps TRBD1 as D (5 bases). The germline CDR1 and CDR2 sequences are MGHDK and SYGVNS. V lost 6 bases to trimming and J lost 4 bases, with 15 bases between them. The CDR3 runs 14 residues. CDR3 region: CASSQGGTSYGYTF. CDR3 in DNA: TGTGCCAGCAGCCAAGGCGGGACTAGCTATGGCTACACCTTC.

This clonotype was counted a few times. The V gene is TRBV7-9, the J gene TRBJ1-1, with D tentatively TRBD1 (5 bases). V gave up 5 bases and J gave up 7 bases, with 17 bases separating them. The germline CDR1 and CDR2 sequences are SEHNR and FQNEAQ (reference sequence). This CDR3 contains 14 residues. This CDR3 reads CASSQVGGSSEAFF. Written as DNA, the CDR3 is TGTGCCAGCAGCCAGGTCGGGGGGTCGAGTGAAGCTTTCTTT.

Concerning this clonotype itself: This may come from a read error, since a much larger clone is one base off. The chain links TRBV7-6 to TRBJ2-5; D may match TRBD1 or TRBD2 (7 bases each). Trimming took off 7 bases at V and 2 bases at J, with 17 bases between the two ends. In germline, CDR1 is SGHVS, CDR2 FNYEAQ. The CDR3 covers 15 residues. Here the CDR3 DNA reads TGTGCCAGCACGCTTAGCAGGGGGGGGCAAGAGACCCAGTACTTC. Translation: CASTLSRGGQETQYF. Full variable domain (remainder filled in from reference TRBV7-6 and TRBJ2-5): GAGVSQSPRYKVTKRGQDVALRCDPISGHVSLYWYRQALGQGPEFLTYFNYEAQQDKSGLPNDRFSAERPEGSISTLTIQRTEQRDSAMYRCASTLSRGGQETQYFGPGTRLLVL.

The chain uses TRBV2 and TRBJ2-7, with 7 positions matching TRBD2. Germline V gene data show CDR1 as SNHLY and CDR2 as FYNNEI. V lost 6 bases, J lost 7 bases, and 9 bases stayed unmatched. This CDR3 region has 13 residues. CDR3 amino acids: CASRLLAEDEQYF. The CDR3 DNA reads as TGTGCCAGCAGGTTGCTAGCGGAGGATGAGCAGTACTTC.

This clonotype has at least ten counts. The CDR3, as DNA: TGTGCCAGCACCTCCGGGACAGGGAGATCACCCCTCCACTTT. As protein: CASTSGTGRSPLHF. This chain links TRBV12-3 or TRBV12-4 with TRBJ1-6; 9 bases are a match to TRBD1. The CDR3 spans 14 residues. The trim removed 7 bases at V and 10 bases at J, leaving 8 bases unmatched.

This clonotype was observed at least ten times. The rearrangement links TRBV13 to TRBJ1-1; D possibly corresponds to TRBD1 (5 bases). V shed 5 bases and J shed 4 bases, with 14 bases lying between them. The CDR3 has 14 residues. CDR1 and CDR2 from the germline V gene are PRHDT and FYEKMQ (reference sequence). The CDR3 region is CASSMTDSGTEAFF. The CDR3 nucleotides read TGTGCCAGCAGCATGACAGACTCGGGCACTGAAGCTTTCTTT.